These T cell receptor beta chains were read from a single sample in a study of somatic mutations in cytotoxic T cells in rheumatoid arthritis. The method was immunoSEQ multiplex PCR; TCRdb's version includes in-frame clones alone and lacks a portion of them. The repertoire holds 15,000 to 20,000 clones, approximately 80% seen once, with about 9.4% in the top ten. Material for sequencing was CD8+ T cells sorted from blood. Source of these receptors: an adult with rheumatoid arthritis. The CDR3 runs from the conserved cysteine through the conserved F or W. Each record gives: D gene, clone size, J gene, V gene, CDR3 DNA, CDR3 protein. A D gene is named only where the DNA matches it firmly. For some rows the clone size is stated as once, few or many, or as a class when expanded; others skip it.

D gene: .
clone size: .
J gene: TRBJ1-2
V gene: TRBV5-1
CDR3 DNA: TGCGCCAGCAGCTTGGCCGGACTGAGCTATGGCTACACCTTC
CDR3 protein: CASSLAGLSYGYTF

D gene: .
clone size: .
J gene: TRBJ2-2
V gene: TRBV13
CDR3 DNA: TGTGCCAGCAGCTTAGCGGGCACCGGGGAGCTGTTTTTT
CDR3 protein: CASSLAGTGELFF

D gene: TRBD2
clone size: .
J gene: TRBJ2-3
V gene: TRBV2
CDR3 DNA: TGTGCCAGCAGGGGACTAGGAGAGCGAAGAAACACAGATACGCAGTATTTT
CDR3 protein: CASRGLGERRNTDTQYF

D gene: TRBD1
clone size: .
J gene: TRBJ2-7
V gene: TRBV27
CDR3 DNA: TGTGCCAGCAGTTTTCCGGGACAGGGTGGCGAGCAGTACTTC
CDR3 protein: CASSFPGQGGEQYF

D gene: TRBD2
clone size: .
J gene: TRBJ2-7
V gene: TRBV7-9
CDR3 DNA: TGTGCCAGCAGCTTAGTGACTAGCGGGGGGGCTGTCGACGAGCAGTACTTC
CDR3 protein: CASSLVTSGGAVDEQYF

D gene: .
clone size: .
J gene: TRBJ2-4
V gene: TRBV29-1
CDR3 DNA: TGCAGCGCCTCTCAGGGGACAGCCAAAAACATTCAGTACTTC
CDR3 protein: CSASQGTAKNIQYF

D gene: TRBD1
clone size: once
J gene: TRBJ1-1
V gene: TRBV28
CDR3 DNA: TGTGCCAGCAGTTTCGACGACAGGGGCCTAAGAGAGGGGACTGAAGCTTTCTTT
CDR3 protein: CASSFDDRGLREGTEAFF

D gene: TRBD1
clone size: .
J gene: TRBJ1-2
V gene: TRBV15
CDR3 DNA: TGTGCCACCAGCAGATGGACAGGGGGCGAAGAGGGTGAAGGCTACACCTTC
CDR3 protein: CATSRWTGGEEGEGYTF

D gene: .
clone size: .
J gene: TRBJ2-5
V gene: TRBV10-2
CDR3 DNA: TGCGCCAGCAGTGACTCGCGGGAGACCCAGTACTTC
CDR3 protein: CASSDSRETQYF

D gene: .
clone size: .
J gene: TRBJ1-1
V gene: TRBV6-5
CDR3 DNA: TGTGCCAGCACCCCAGTTCGAGGGGCTGAAGCTTTCTTT
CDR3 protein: CASTPVRGAEAFF

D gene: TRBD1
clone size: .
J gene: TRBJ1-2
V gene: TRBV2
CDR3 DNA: TGTGCCAGGAGGACAGGGGGCATCGATGGCTACACCTTC
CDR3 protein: CARRTGGIDGYTF